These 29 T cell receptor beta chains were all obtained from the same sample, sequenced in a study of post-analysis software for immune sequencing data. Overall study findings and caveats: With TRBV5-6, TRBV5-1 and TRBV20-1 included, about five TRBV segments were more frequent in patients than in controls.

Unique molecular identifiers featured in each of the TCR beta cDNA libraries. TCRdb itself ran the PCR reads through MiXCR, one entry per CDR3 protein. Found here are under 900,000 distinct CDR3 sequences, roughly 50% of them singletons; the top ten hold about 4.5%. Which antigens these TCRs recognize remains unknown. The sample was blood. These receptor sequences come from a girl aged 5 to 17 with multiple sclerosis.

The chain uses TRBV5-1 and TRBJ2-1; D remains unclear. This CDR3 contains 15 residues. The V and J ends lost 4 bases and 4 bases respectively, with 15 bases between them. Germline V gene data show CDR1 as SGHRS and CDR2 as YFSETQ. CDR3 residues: CASSPGRTRYNEQFF. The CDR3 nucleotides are TGCGCCAGCAGCCCCGGACGTACTCGATACAATGAGCAGTTCTTC.

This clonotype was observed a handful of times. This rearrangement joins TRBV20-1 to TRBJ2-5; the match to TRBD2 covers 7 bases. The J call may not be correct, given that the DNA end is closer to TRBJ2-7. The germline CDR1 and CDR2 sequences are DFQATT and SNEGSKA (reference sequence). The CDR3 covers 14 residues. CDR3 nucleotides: TGCAGTGCTAGACTATCCGGGGGGATTTACGAGCAGTACTTC. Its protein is CSARLSGGIYEQYF.

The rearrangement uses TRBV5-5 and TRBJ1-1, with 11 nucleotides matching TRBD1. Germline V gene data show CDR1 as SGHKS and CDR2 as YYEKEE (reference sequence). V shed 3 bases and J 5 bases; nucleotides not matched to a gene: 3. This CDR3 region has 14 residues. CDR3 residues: CASSSGQGVTEAFF. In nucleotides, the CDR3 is TGTGCCAGCAGCTCGGGACAGGGGGTTACTGAAGCTTTCTTT.

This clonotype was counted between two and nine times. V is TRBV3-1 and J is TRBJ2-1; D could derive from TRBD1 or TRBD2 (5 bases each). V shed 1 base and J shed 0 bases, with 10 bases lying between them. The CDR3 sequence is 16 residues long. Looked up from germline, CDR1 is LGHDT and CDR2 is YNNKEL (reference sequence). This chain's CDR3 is CASSQAGAYSYNEQFF. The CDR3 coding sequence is TGTGCCAGCAGCCAAGCCGGGGCGTACTCCTACAATGAGCAGTTCTTC.

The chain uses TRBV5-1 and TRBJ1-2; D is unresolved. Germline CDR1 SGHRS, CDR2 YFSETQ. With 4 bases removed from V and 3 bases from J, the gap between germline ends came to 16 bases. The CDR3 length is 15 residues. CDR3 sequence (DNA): TGCGCCAGCAGCGTTGACGGAATGAATCACTATGGCTACACCTTC. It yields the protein CASSVDGMNHYGYTF.

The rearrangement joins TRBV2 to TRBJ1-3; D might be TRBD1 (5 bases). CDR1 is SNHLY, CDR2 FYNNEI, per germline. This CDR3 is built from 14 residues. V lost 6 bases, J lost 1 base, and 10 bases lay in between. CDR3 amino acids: CASRGDRSGNTIYF. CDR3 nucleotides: TGTGCCAGCAGGGGAGACAGATCTGGAAACACCATATATTTT.

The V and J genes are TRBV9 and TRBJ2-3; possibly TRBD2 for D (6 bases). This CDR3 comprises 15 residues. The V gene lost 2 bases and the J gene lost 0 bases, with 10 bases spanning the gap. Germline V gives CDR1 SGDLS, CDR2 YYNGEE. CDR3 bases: TGTGCCAGCAGCGTCGGGACTTCTAGCACAGATACGCAGTATTTT. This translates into CASSVGTSSTDTQYF.

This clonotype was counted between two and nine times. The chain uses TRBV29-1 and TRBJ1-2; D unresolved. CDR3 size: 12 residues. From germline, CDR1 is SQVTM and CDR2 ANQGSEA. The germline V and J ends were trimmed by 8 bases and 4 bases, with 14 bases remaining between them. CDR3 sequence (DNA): TGCAGCCTAAGCCCCGAGGGCTATGGCTACACCTTC. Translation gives CSLSPEGYGYTF.

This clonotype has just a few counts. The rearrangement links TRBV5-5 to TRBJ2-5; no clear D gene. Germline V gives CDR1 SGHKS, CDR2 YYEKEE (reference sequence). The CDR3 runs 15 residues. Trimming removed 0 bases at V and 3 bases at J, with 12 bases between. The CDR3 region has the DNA TGTGCCAGCAGCTTGGGCCCCGCCAAAGAAGAGACCCAGTACTTC. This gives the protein CASSLGPAKEETQYF.

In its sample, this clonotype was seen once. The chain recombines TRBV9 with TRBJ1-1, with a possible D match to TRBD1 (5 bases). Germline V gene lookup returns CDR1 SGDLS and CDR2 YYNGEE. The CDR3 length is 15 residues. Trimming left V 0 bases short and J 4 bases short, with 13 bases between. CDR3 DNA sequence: TGTGCCAGCAGCGTAGTACCGGGAGGGACCACTGAAGCTTTCTTT. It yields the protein CASSVVPGGTTEAFF.

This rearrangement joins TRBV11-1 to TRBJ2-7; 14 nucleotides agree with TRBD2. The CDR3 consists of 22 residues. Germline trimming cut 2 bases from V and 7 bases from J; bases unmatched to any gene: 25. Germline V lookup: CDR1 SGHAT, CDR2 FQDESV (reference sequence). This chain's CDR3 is CASSLTTRTSGGIRFTYNEQYF. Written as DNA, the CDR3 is TGTGCCAGCAGCTTAACGACACGGACTAGCGGGGGGATTAGGTTCACCTACAATGAGCAGTACTTC.

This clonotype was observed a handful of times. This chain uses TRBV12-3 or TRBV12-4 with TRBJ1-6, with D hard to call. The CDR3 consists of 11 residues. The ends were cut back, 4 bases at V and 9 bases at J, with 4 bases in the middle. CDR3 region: CASSSGSPLHF. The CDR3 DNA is TGTGCCAGCAGTTCCGGTTCACCCCTCCACTTT.

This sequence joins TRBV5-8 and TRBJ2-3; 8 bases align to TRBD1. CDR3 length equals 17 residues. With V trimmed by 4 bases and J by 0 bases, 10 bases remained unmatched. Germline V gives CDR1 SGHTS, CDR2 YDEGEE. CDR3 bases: TGTGCCAGCAGCCCATGGCGGGACAGGCCCAGCACAGATACGCAGTATTTT. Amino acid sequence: CASSPWRDRPSTDTQYF. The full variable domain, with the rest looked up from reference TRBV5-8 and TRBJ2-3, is EAGVTQSPTHLIKTRGQQATLRCSPISGHTSVYWYQQALGLGLQFLLWYDEGEERNRGNFPPRFSGRQFPNYSSELNVNALELEDSALYLCASSPWRDRPSTDTQYFGPGTRLTVL.

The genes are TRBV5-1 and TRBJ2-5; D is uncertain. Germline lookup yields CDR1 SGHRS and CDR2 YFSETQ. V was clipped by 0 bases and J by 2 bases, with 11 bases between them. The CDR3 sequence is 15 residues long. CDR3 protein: CASSLGISPQETQYF. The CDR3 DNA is TGCGCCAGCAGCTTGGGAATCAGTCCGCAAGAGACCCAGTACTTC.

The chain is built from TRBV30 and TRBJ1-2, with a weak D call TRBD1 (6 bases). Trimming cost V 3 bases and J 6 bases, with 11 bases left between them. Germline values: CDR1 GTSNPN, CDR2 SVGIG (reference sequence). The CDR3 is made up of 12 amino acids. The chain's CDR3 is CAWSTEGDGYTF. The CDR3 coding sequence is TGTGCCTGGAGCACAGAGGGGGATGGCTACACCTTC.

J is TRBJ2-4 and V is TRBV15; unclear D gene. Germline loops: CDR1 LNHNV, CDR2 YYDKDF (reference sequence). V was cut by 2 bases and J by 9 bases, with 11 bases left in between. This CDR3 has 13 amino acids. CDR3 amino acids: CATSRPPRGIQYF. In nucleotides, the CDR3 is TGTGCCACCAGCAGACCCCCTCGAGGCATTCAGTACTTC.

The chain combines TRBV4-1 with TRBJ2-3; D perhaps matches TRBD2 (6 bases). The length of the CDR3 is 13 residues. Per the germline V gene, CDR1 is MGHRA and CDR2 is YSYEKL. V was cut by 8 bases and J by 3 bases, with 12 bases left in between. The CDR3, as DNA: TGCGCCAGCCGTCGGGAGCAAACAGATACGCAGTATTTT. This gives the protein CASRREQTDTQYF.

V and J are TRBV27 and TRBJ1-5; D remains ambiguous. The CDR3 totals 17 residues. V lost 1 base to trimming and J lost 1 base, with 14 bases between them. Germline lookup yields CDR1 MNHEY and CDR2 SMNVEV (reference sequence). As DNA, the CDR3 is TGTGCCAGCAGTTTATTGAAGACTTTAGGGAGCAATCAGCCCCAGCATTTT. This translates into CASSLLKTLGSNQPQHF.

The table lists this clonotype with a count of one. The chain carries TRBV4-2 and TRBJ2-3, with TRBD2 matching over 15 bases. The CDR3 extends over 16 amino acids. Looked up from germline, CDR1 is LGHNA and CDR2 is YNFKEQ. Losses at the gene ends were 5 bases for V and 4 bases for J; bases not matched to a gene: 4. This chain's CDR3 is CASSSWTSGGADTQYF. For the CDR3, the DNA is TGTGCCAGCAGCTCGTGGACTAGCGGGGGGGCAGATACGCAGTATTTT.

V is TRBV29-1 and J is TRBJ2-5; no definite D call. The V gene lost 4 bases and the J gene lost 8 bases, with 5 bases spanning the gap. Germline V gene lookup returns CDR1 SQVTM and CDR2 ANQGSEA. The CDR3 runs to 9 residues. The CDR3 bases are TGCAGCGTTGGTGGAACCCAGTACTTC. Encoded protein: CSVGGTQYF.

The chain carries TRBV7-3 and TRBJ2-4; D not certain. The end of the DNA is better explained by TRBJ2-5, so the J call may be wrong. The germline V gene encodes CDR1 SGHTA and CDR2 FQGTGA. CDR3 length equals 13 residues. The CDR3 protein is CASSLATSGTQYF. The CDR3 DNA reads TGTGCCAGCAGCTTAGCAACGAGTGGGACCCAGTACTTC.

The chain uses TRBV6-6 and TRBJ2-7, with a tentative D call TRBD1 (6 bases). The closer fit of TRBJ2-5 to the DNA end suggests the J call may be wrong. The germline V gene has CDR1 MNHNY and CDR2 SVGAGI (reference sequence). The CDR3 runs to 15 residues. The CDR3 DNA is TGTGCCAGCAGCAACCTCGGACAGAGGAAAGAGACCCAGTACTTC. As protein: CASSNLGQRKETQYF.

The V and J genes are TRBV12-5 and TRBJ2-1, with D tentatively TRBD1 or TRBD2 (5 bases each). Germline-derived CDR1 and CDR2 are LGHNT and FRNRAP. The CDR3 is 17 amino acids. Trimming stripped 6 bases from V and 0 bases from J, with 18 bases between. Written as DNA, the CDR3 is TGTGCTAGTGGCTCTAGGGGACCTATCACCTCCTACAATGAGCAGTTCTTC. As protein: CASGSRGPITSYNEQFF.

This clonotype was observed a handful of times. This CDR3 is CATDEPTSSYNEQFF. CDR3 sequence (DNA): TGTGCCACCGATGAACCGACTAGCTCCTACAATGAGCAGTTCTTC. The chain employs TRBV12-3 or TRBV12-4 and TRBJ2-1, with D tentatively TRBD2 (6 bases). Between the trimmed V and J ends, which lost 10 bases and 0 bases, there was a span of 16 bases. The CDR3 covers 15 residues.

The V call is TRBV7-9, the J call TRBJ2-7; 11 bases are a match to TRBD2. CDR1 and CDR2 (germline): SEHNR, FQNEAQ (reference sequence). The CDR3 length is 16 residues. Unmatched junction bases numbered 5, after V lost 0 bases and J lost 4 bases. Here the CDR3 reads CASSLAGTSGGYEQYF. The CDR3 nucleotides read TGTGCCAGCAGCTTAGCCGGGACTAGCGGTGGGTACGAGCAGTACTTC.

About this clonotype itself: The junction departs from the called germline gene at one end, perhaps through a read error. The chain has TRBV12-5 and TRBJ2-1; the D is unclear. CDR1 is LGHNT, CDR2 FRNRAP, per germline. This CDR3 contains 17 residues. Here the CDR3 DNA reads TGTGCTAGTGGTTTGATACAACGCCTCATCGTGGGTCATGAGCGGTTCTTC. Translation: CASGLIQRLIVGHERFF.

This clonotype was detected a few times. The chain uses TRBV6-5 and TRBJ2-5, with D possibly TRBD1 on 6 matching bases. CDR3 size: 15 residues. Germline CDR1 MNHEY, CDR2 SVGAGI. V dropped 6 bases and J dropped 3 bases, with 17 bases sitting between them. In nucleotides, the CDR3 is TGTGCCAGCAGCGCCGGGACACTTCGGGAAGAGACCCAGTACTTC. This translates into CASSAGTLREETQYF.

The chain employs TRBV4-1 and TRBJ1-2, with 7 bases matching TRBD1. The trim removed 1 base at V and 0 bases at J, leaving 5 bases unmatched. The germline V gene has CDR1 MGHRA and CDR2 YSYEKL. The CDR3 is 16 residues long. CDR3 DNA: TGCGCCAGCAGCCAAGGGGGGACAGCTACTAACTATGGCTACACCTTC. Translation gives CASSQGGTATNYGYTF.

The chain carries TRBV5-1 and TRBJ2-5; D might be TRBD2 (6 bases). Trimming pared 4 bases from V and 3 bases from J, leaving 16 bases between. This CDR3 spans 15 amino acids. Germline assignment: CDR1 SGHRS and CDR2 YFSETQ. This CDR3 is CASSMQLADKETQYF. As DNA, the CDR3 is TGCGCCAGCAGCATGCAACTAGCTGATAAAGAGACCCAGTACTTC.